The next 30 T cell receptor beta chains were all read from a single sample in a study of tumor-infiltrating lymphocytes in primary liver carcinoma. Starting material for RNA and DNA co-extraction consisted of about 17-32 mg of unsorted bulk tissue. A constant-region primer primed TCR beta cDNA synthesis from 400 to 600 ng of total RNA. What produced the TCR beta libraries was three nested multiplex PCR rounds using slightly modified ARM-PCR. It was with TRBV1-TRBV30 forward primers and a C-beta reverse primer that the first two PCR rounds were run, at roughly 9 cycles each. From the multiplex PCR reads, TCRdb called clonotypes with MiXCR, one entry per CDR3 protein. The table has roughly 200,000 distinct CDR3 sequences, just under 85% seen once. Sequencing was carried out using tumor tissue from primary liver carcinoma. Every receptor here comes from a man in his forties with primary liver carcinoma and hepatitis B virus infection.

As to this clonotype: A much bigger clone sits one base away, suggesting this may be a read error. V is TRBV5-1 and J is TRBJ1-4; possible D gene TRBD1, 6 bases. The germline gives CDR1 SGHRS, CDR2 YFSETQ. The CDR3 runs 15 residues. The CDR3 is CASSDTGPRNEKLLF. The CDR3, as DNA: TGCGCCAGCAGCGACACAGGGCCCCGAAATGAAAAACTGCTTTTT.

As concerns this clonotype: One junction end does not reproduce the germline sequence, and a read error may be involved. The chain carries TRBV5-4 and TRBJ2-2; weak D call: TRBD2 (6 bases). The CDR3 is 17 amino acids. Germline loops: CDR1 SGHNT, CDR2 YYREEE (reference sequence). In DNA form, the CDR3 reads TGTGCCAGCAGCTTGCGACTAGTGGGAAAGAACACGGGGGAGCTGTTTTTT. Amino acid sequence: CASSLRLVGKNTGELFF.

In the case of this clonotype: The germline gene is not matched at one end of the junction; a read error may be the cause. The genes are TRBV6-6 and TRBJ2-7; D is unclear. The CDR3 covers 15 residues. CDR1 is MNHNY and CDR2 is SVGAGI in the germline V gene (reference sequence). The CDR3 DNA follows: TGTGCCAGCAGCTACTCGTCGGCGGCTCCCTACGAGCAGTGCTTC. As protein: CASSYSSAAPYEQCF.

V is TRBV11-3 and J is TRBJ2-1; no clear D gene. Trimming removed 3 bases from V and 9 bases from J, with 12 bases in between. CDR3 length equals 13 residues. Per the germline V gene, CDR1 is SGHNT and CDR2 is YENEEA. The CDR3 region is CASSFAPLLEQFF. CDR3 in DNA: TGTGCCAGCAGCTTCGCGCCACTGCTTGAGCAGTTCTTC. Together with reference TRBV11-3 and TRBJ2-1, the CDR3 gives the full variable domain: EAGVVQSPRYKIIEKKQPVAFWCNPISGHNTLYWYLQNLGQGPELLIRYENEEAVDDSQLPKDRFSAERLKGVDSTLKIQPAELGDSAVYLCASSFAPLLEQFFGPGTRLTVL.

V is TRBV4-1 and J is TRBJ1-5; D not resolved. The CDR3 runs 16 residues. Germline loops: CDR1 MGHRA, CDR2 YSYEKL. Trimming removed 0 bases from V and 3 bases from J, with 12 bases in between. The CDR3 DNA reads as TGCGCCAGCAGCCAAGAGGATGCGGAGGCCAATCAGCCCCAGCATTTT. Its translation: CASSQEDAEANQPQHF.

Remarks on this clonotype: This may stem from a read error, because a much larger clone lies one nucleotide away. V gene TRBV28 combines with J gene TRBJ2-7; D is ambiguous. This CDR3 comprises 14 residues. Germline V lookup: CDR1 MDHEN, CDR2 SYDVKM. V was cut by 6 bases and J by 5 bases, with 17 bases left in between. CDR3 DNA sequence: TGTGCCAGCAGCCCCGCTTCGGGTAGGGACGAGCAGTACTTC. Its protein product is CASSPASGRDEQYF.

This clonotype came up once. Sequence at one end of the junction differs from germline and may be a read error. The V and J genes are TRBV4-3 and TRBJ2-5; 9 bases match TRBD1. The CDR3 extends over 15 amino acids. Looked up from germline, CDR1 is LGHNA and CDR2 is YSLEER. As DNA, the CDR3 is TGCGCTAGCAGCTATCGGGGACAGGGTGAGGAGACGCAGTACTTC. It specifies CASSYRGQGEETQYF.

A word on this clonotype: One end of the junction varies from germline; a read error may be responsible. V is TRBV11-1 and J is TRBJ2-3; perhaps TRBD2 as D (5 bases). The CDR3 spans 15 residues. CDR1 is SGHAT, CDR2 FQDESV, per germline (reference sequence). The CDR3 sequence: CVSGLPREITDTQYF. The CDR3 DNA is TGTGTCAGCGGTTTGCCTAGGGAGATCACAGATACGCAGTATTTT.

As concerns this clonotype: The junction does not match germline at one end; this may be a read error. The chain joins TRBV6-5 to TRBJ1-1; D not resolved. The CDR3 loop spans 11 amino acids. CDR1 and CDR2 (germline): MNHEY, SVGAGI. Here the CDR3 reads CAIKVNTEDFF. The DNA of the CDR3 is TGTGCCATCAAAGTGAACACTGAAGATTTCTTT.

The CDR3 region is CSARGGRLNEQFF. DNA for the CDR3: TGCAGTGCTAGAGGGGGACGCCTCAATGAGCAGTTCTTC. The chain uses TRBV20-1 and TRBJ2-1, with D tentatively TRBD1 or TRBD2 (5 bases each). This CDR3 region has 13 residues. Germline V CDR1 and CDR2: DFQATT, SNEGSKA (reference sequence). The germline V and J ends were trimmed by 1 base and 6 bases, with 10 bases remaining between them.

This chain links TRBV19 with TRBJ1-1; 7 positions agree with TRBD1. With V trimmed by 7 bases and J by 8 bases, 10 bases remained unmatched. There are 13 residues in the CDR3. Germline values: CDR1 LNHDA, CDR2 SQIVND (reference sequence). The CDR3 here is CASIYRSGGEAFF. CDR3 nucleotides: TGTGCCAGTATCTATAGGTCAGGGGGAGAAGCTTTCTTT.

A note on this clonotype: The junction differs from germline at one of its ends, possibly a read error. The chain combines TRBV5-1 with TRBJ2-7; TRBD1 aligns across 7 bases. The CDR3 covers 14 residues. Germline V CDR1 and CDR2: SGHRS, YFSETQ. Written as DNA, the CDR3 is TGCGCCAGTAGCTTGGCAGGGGGTGAATCCGAGCTGTACTTC. Encoded protein: CASSLAGGESELYF.

This clonotype was detected only once. This rearrangement joins TRBV28 to TRBJ2-3; 7 bases fit TRBD2. Germline lookup yields CDR1 MDHEN and CDR2 SYDVKM. Trimming took 10 bases from V and 0 from J; bases not matched to a gene: 16. This CDR3 spans 17 amino acids. The DNA for the CDR3 is TGTGCCAACCGTGGACGTTTGGGGGAGGGGAGCACAGATACGCAGTATTTT. Translation gives CANRGRLGEGSTDTQYF.

Notes on this clonotype: The conserved final phenylalanine or tryptophan is absent from the CDR3, which likely points to a read error. V is TRBV12-5 and J is TRBJ2-7; the D call may be TRBD1 or TRBD2 (5 bases each). With the DNA end fitting TRBJ2-1 better, the J assignment may be wrong. Germline V gene sequence: CDR1 LGHNT, CDR2 FRNRAP. The CDR3 runs to 13 residues. The CDR3 bases are TGTGCCAGTGAGGGGACCGGTTCCTACGTGCAGTTCTTA. Its translation is CASEGTGSYVQFL.

This chain connects TRBV29-1 to TRBJ2-3, with 9 bases identical to TRBD2. This CDR3 contains 13 residues. The junction had 5 bases not matched to a gene; V was cut back by 4 bases and J by 6 bases. Germline V gives CDR1 SQVTM, CDR2 ANQGSEA. The CDR3 DNA reads as TGCAGCGTTGTACTAGCGGGTACGGATACGCAGTATTTT. Translating gives CSVVLAGTDTQYF.

Note on this clonotype: The junction and the germline gene differ at one end; a read error may be behind it. The chain employs TRBV6-6 and TRBJ2-3, with 13 bases matching TRBD2. The CDR3 is made up of 16 amino acids. Germline CDR1 and CDR2: MNHNY and SVGAGI (reference sequence). The CDR3 spells CVTRLAGGPRTDKQYF. The CDR3, as DNA: TGTGTCACCCGACTAGCGGGAGGTCCCCGCACAGATAAGCAGTATTTT.

As concerns this clonotype: The junction and the germline gene differ at one end; a read error may be behind it. The CDR3 protein is CVSKSGTGTRYF. CDR3 bases: TGTGTCAGCAAATCGGGGACAGGCACGCGGTATTTT. The chain combines TRBV6-1 with TRBJ2-3, with 8 bases matching TRBD1. Per the germline V gene, CDR1 is MNHNS and CDR2 is SASEGT. The CDR3 is made up of 12 amino acids.

The rearrangement uses TRBV5-4 and TRBJ2-1; a weak D match, TRBD2 (5 bases). The germline CDR1 and CDR2 sequences are SGHNT and YYREEE (reference sequence). The V end was cut by 3 bases, the J end by 6 bases, with 16 bases between. The CDR3 is made up of 15 amino acids. CDR3 nucleotide sequence: TGTGCCAGCAGCTGGGCTAGCAGGAGGTCCAATGAGCAGTTCTTC. Translation gives CASSWASRRSNEQFF. Supplemented by reference TRBV5-4 and TRBJ2-1, the full variable domain reads ETGVTQSPTHLIKTRGQQVTLRCSSQSGHNTVSWYQQALGQGPQFIFQYYREEENGRGNFPPRFSGLQFPNYSSELNVNALELDDSALYLCASSWASRRSNEQFFGPGTRLTVL.

With regard to this clonotype: The junction and the germline gene differ at one end; a read error may be behind it. The chain uses TRBV12-3 or TRBV12-4 and TRBJ2-1; D possibly matches TRBD1 or TRBD2 (5 bases each). The CDR3 covers 16 residues. The CDR3 DNA sequence: TGTGCCAGCAGTTTCAGAGGGGCTAGCACCTACTATGAGCAGATCTTC. Protein product: CASSFRGASTYYEQIF.

The chain combines TRBV6-5 with TRBJ2-3; the match to TRBD2 covers 8 bases. The V and J ends lost 7 bases and 5 bases, in that order; junction bases with no gene match: 11. This CDR3 is built from 15 residues. CDR1 is MNHEY, CDR2 SVGAGI, per germline. This CDR3 reads CASNPGLAGIDTQYF. DNA for the CDR3: TGTGCCAGCAATCCAGGACTAGCTGGAATAGATACGCAGTATTTT.

Of note for this clonotype: The CDR3 carries no conserved terminal phenylalanine or tryptophan, so it likely arises from a read error. This sequence joins TRBV29-1 and TRBJ1-1, with D possibly TRBD1 on 5 matching bases. The CDR3 spans 15 residues. The V end lost 5 bases, the J end lost 2 bases, and 18 bases lay between the germline ends. The germline gives CDR1 SQVTM, CDR2 ANQGSEA. CDR3 in DNA: TGCAGCGTTCAGGAGTCCGGACATCCTAACACTGAAGCTTTCATT. It yields the protein CSVQESGHPNTEAFI.

Regarding this clonotype: Just one base apart from a much larger clone, this may be a read error. This chain links TRBV10-1 with TRBJ2-7; D call uncertain. This CDR3 is built from 17 residues. Germline CDR1 reads WNHNN; CDR2 reads SYGVQD (reference sequence). The CDR3 region is CVSVGSRYPPVSYEQYF. CDR3 nucleotide sequence: TGCGTCAGCGTAGGTTCCCGATACCCGCCAGTTTCCTACGAGCAGTACTTC.

The chain has TRBV7-3 and TRBJ2-2; D remains unclear. Per germline, CDR1 SGHTA and CDR2 FQGTGA. Trimming left V 4 bases short and J 1 base short, with 7 bases between. This CDR3 spans 14 amino acids. CDR3 loop: CASSSLGNTGELFF. The CDR3 nucleotides are TGTGCCAGCAGCTCCCTCGGGAACACCGGGGAGCTGTTTTTT.

This chain links TRBV11-2 with TRBJ2-3; 8 bases match TRBD2. Germline values: CDR1 SGHAT, CDR2 FQNNGV. J gave up 13 bases and V 5 bases, and 20 bases lay outside the gene matches. CDR3 length: 16 residues. The CDR3 sequence: CASSAPTSESGDAKYF. The CDR3 coding sequence is TGTGCCAGCAGCGCTCCGACTAGCGAGAGTGGGGATGCGAAGTATTTT.

Note on this clonotype: Compared with germline, one end of the junction differs, possibly owing to a read error. The chain recombines TRBV11-2 with TRBJ2-1; D possibly corresponds to TRBD2 (6 bases). The germline CDR1 and CDR2 sequences are SGHAT and FQNNGV. The CDR3 length is 15 residues. CDR3 sequence reads: CASSPDGSAYHVQLF. The CDR3 DNA follows: TGTGCCAGCAGCCCCGACGGGAGTGCCTACCATGTGCAGTTATTC. Full variable domain (outside the CDR3, taken from reference TRBV11-2 and TRBJ2-1): EAGVAQSPRYKIIEKRQSVAFWCNPISGHATLYWYQQILGQGPKLLIQFQNNGVVDDSQLPKDRFSAERLKGVDSTLKIQPAKLEDSAVYLCASSPDGSAYHVQLFGPGTRLTVL.

The chain joins TRBV7-9 to TRBJ2-7; the match to TRBD1 covers 8 bases. Germline-derived CDR1 and CDR2 are SEHNR and FQNEAQ (reference sequence). The trim removed 7 bases at V and 5 bases at J, leaving 10 bases unmatched. This CDR3 region has 14 residues. CDR3 region: CASNIGQGSNEQYF. CDR3 DNA sequence: TGTGCCAGCAACATCGGACAGGGTTCGAACGAGCAGTACTTC.

With regard to this clonotype: One junction end disagrees with the germline gene, perhaps due to a read error. The rearrangement links TRBV6-2 or TRBV6-3 to TRBJ1-6; 7 nucleotides line up with TRBD1. Germline V lookup: CDR1 MNHEY, CDR2 SVGEGT. This CDR3 is built from 15 residues. CDR3 sequence (DNA): TGTGCCGGCAATTACCTCGGGACAGTTGACTCACCCCTCCATTTT. Translating gives CAGNYLGTVDSPLHF.

As regards this clonotype: Mismatch with germline at one junction end may stem from a read error. The J gene is TRBJ2-2, the V gene TRBV12-3 or TRBV12-4; possibly TRBD1 or TRBD2 for D (6 bases each). The CDR3 is made up of 18 amino acids. The CDR3 DNA reads TGTACCAGCAGCTTCCCCATGGGGGGCTTAGCGAACACCGGGGAGCTATTTTTT. Translating gives CTSSFPMGGLANTGELFF.

The chain uses TRBV6-1 and TRBJ2-7, with 10 positions matching TRBD1. This CDR3 has 16 amino acids. CDR1 is MNHNS, CDR2 SASEGT, per germline. V was clipped by 4 bases and J by 3 bases; unmatched bases: 9. The CDR3 protein is CASSGDTGQGIYEQYF. In nucleotides, the CDR3 is TGTGCCAGCAGTGGGGACACGGGACAGGGGATCTACGAGCAGTACTTC.

A note on this clonotype: It is likely a read error, because the conserved phenylalanine at the end of the CDR3 is missing. The V and J genes are TRBV5-6 and TRBJ1-5, with D unresolved. In germline, CDR1 is SGHDT, CDR2 YYEEEE. The CDR3 contains 13 residues. CDR3 loop: CASSSLRDQPQHY. The CDR3, as DNA: TGTGCCAGCAGCTCCTTAAGAGATCAGCCTCAGCATTAT.